These 3 T cell receptor beta chains were all obtained from the same sample, sequenced in a study of PD-1 blockade in classical Hodgkin lymphoma. TCRdb's table, derived via immunoSEQ multiplex PCR, lists solely in-frame clones and lacks some. The sample lists more than 30,000 clones, about 88% occurring once. Time point: newly diagnosed, previously untreated cHL patient sample. Magnetic negative selection of thawed PBMCs was the method by which CD4+ T cells were purified. Sequenced material: CD4+ T cells from blood. Receptor source: a human donor with classical Hodgkin lymphoma.

The DNA of the CDR3 is TGTGCCGGTGGGGGAGAGACCCAGTACTTC. This gives the protein CAGGGETQYF. The chain joins TRBV2 to TRBJ2-5; D possibly uses TRBD1 or TRBD2 (5 bases each). Germline-derived CDR1 and CDR2 are SNHLY and FYNNEI. There are 10 residues in the CDR3. V lost 11 bases and J lost 4, with 8 bases in between.

The rearrangement links TRBV23-1 to TRBJ2-7, with D tentatively TRBD1 (5 bases). Being an ORF, TRBV23-1 has a function that is uncertain. V dropped 1 base and J dropped 5 bases, with 15 bases sitting between them. This CDR3 region has 15 residues. The CDR3 DNA reads as TGCGCCAGCAGTCAATTTTGGGCAGGGAAACACGAGCAGTACTTC. It encodes CASSQFWAGKHEQYF.

In the case of this clone: The identical CDR3 is also encoded by other nucleotide sequences in the sample. J is TRBJ1-5 and V is TRBV9, with no clear D. Trimming shortened V by 2 bases and J by 0 bases, and 9 bases separated the two germline ends. CDR3 length equals 15 residues. Per germline, CDR1 SGDLS and CDR2 YYNGEE. CDR3 sequence: CASSVGEISNQPQHF. The CDR3 DNA reads TGTGCCAGCAGCGTCGGGGAAATTAGCAATCAGCCCCAGCATTTT.